The 20 T cell receptor beta chains reported below all come from one sample, sequenced in a study of T cell repertoires in cytomegalovirus infection. TCRdb used MiXCR to reprocess the reads, holding one entry per CDR3 protein. The repertoire holds approximately 500,000 distinct CDR3 sequences, 16% seen once, with roughly a quarter in the top ten. Sequencing input: CD8+ T cells from PBMCs. These receptors came from a human donor in good health (CMV status not recorded). Some clones in this sample may be carry-over from other donors' samples.

The CDR3 region is CASSGGDLRLTYEQYF. The CDR3 region has the DNA TGTGCCAGCAGCGGAGGGGACCTTAGACTAACATACGAGCAGTACTTC. This chain uses TRBV7-9 with TRBJ2-7; D is perhaps TRBD2 (6 bases). The CDR3 loop spans 16 amino acids. V gave up 5 bases and J gave up 4 bases, with 21 bases separating them. Germline values: CDR1 SEHNR, CDR2 FQNEAQ (reference sequence). Complete variable domain (other parts from reference TRBV7-9 and TRBJ2-7): DTGVSQNPRHKITKRGQNVTFRCDPISEHNRLYWYRQTLGQGPEFLTYFQNEAQLEKSRLLSDRFSAERPKGSFSTLEIQRTEQGDSAMYLCASSGGDLRLTYEQYFGPGTRLTVT.

This chain's CDR3 is CASTLNGELFF. In DNA, the CDR3 is TGTGCCAGCACGTTGAACGGGGAGCTGTTTTTT. The genes are TRBV27 and TRBJ2-2; D call uncertain. Germline lookup yields CDR1 MNHEY and CDR2 SMNVEV (reference sequence). V lost 7 bases and J 7 bases, leaving 7 bases between the germline ends. This CDR3 has 11 residues.

The CDR3 DNA reads TGTGCCAGCAGCGACAACGAGAACGGGGAGCTGTTTTTT. Translation: CASSDNENGELFF. The V call is TRBV7-9, the J call TRBJ2-2; D remains ambiguous. Trimming removed 5 bases from V and 7 bases from J, with 11 bases in between. Germline loops: CDR1 SEHNR, CDR2 FQNEAQ (reference sequence). This CDR3 is built from 13 residues.

V is TRBV19 and J is TRBJ1-1; 11 bases are a match to TRBD1. This CDR3 spans 17 amino acids. Looked up from germline, CDR1 is LNHDA and CDR2 is SQIVND (reference sequence). V lost 5 bases to trimming and J lost 0 bases; unmatched junction nucleotides: 8. CDR3 in amino acids: CASSSSRDRGLNTEAFF. DNA of the CDR3: TGTGCCAGTAGTTCATCGAGGGACAGGGGGTTGAACACTGAAGCTTTCTTT.

This clonotype appeared once. Sequence at one end of the junction differs from germline and may be a read error. The chain combines TRBV12-3 or TRBV12-4 with TRBJ2-7, with D possibly being TRBD1 (5 bases). This CDR3 is built from 12 residues. The CDR3: CASSRDSYEQHF. The CDR3 DNA is TGTGCCAGCAGCAGAGACAGCTACGAGCAGCACTTC.

Only a few counts were recorded for this clonotype. V is TRBV28 and J is TRBJ2-1; 7 bases line up with TRBD2. Losses at the gene ends were 5 bases for V and 0 bases for J; bases not matched to a gene: 4. Germline V gene data show CDR1 as MDHEN and CDR2 as SYDVKM. This CDR3 contains 15 residues. CDR3 sequence reads: CASSPRTSSYNEQFF. CDR3 nucleotide sequence: TGTGCCAGCAGTCCGAGGACTAGCTCCTACAATGAGCAGTTCTTC.

CDR3 sequence: CASSLMLDQPQHF. As DNA, the CDR3 is TGTGCCAGTAGTCTCATGTTGGATCAGCCCCAGCATTTT. The genes are TRBV19 and TRBJ1-5; unclear D gene. V lost 5 bases and J 5 bases, leaving 10 bases between the germline ends. This CDR3 contains 13 residues. Germline V lookup: CDR1 LNHDA, CDR2 SQIVND (reference sequence).

This clonotype came up a few times. V is TRBV6-5 and J is TRBJ1-1; D perhaps matches TRBD1 (5 bases). Germline-derived CDR1 and CDR2 are MNHEY and SVGAGI. Trimming pared 0 bases from V and 3 bases from J, leaving 11 bases between. CDR3 length equals 15 residues. This CDR3 reads CASSYSGTSDTEAFF. The CDR3 DNA sequence: TGTGCCAGCAGTTACTCGGGGACCTCCGACACTGAAGCTTTCTTT.

This clonotype was counted many times. The rearrangement uses TRBV7-2 and TRBJ1-2, with D hard to call. The CDR3 spans 13 residues. V was pared by 1 base and J by 4 bases, with 7 bases between. Germline-derived CDR1 and CDR2 are SGHTA and FQGNSA. The CDR3 is CASSLGLFYGYTF. CDR3 nucleotides: TGTGCCAGCAGCTTAGGCCTATTCTATGGCTACACCTTC. Drawing the rest from reference TRBV7-2 and TRBJ1-2, the complete variable domain is GAGVSQSPSNKVTEKGKDVELRCDPISGHTALYWYRQSLGQGLEFLIYFQGNSAPDKSGLPSDRFSAERTGGSVSTLTIQRTQQEDSAVYLCASSLGLFYGYTFGSGTRLTVV.

Note on this clonotype: A much larger clone lies one base from this, so it may be a read error. V gene TRBV6-6 combines with J gene TRBJ2-1; the D is unclear. This CDR3 has 16 amino acids. Germline CDR1 and CDR2: MNHNY and SVGAGI (reference sequence). Trimming removed 8 bases from V and 4 bases from J, with 21 bases in between. CDR3 loop: CASPPIYPSPYNEQFF. The DNA for the CDR3 is TGTGCCAGCCCGCCAATTTACCCGAGCCCTTACAATGAGCAGTTCTTC.

The sample holds many counts of this clonotype. The J gene is TRBJ2-7, the V gene TRBV10-3; 11 bases agree with TRBD1. Germline V gives CDR1 ENHRY, CDR2 SYGVKD. V lost 10 bases, J lost 3 bases, and 11 bases stayed unmatched. The CDR3 covers 15 residues. DNA for the CDR3: TGTGCCAGCATCACTGCCGGGACAGGGGGCTACGAGCAGTACTTC. It encodes CASITAGTGGYEQYF.

This clonotype occurred a few times. The chain links TRBV7-9 to TRBJ2-7, with 10 bases identical to TRBD1. Germline V gives CDR1 SEHNR, CDR2 FQNEAQ (reference sequence). Unmatched junction bases numbered 7, after V lost 4 bases and J lost 1 base. The length of the CDR3 is 16 residues. The CDR3 nucleotides are TGTGCCAGCAGCTCCCGGGACAGGGGCCCATCCTACGAGCAGTACTTC. Protein: CASSSRDRGPSYEQYF.

Of note for this clonotype: Since a much larger clone is just one base distant, this may be a read error. The V call is TRBV7-8, the J call TRBJ1-1; unclear D gene. The germline V gene has CDR1 SGHVS and CDR2 FQNEAQ. The CDR3 is 15 residues long. CDR3 DNA: TGTTCCAGCAGCTTAGTTGGACCCTTGAACACTGAAGCTTTCTTT. This gives the protein CSSSLVGPLNTEAFF.

V and J are TRBV20-1 and TRBJ2-7; the match to TRBD1 covers 11 bases. V lost 6 bases and J lost 6; bases outside the gene matches: 7. This CDR3 has 13 amino acids. The germline gives CDR1 DFQATT, CDR2 SNEGSKA (reference sequence). CDR3 amino acids: CSARGTGGSEQYF. The CDR3 DNA sequence: TGCAGTGCCAGGGGGACAGGGGGGTCCGAGCAGTACTTC.

The chain uses TRBV4-1 and TRBJ1-4, with TRBD1 matching 7 bases. With 4 bases clipped from V and 0 bases from J, the junction kept 5 bases outside the gene matches. The CDR3 length is 16 residues. The germline V gene encodes CDR1 MGHRA and CDR2 YSYEKL. The CDR3 region is CASSLGTATTNEKLFF. The CDR3, as DNA: TGCGCCAGCAGCCTTGGGACAGCGACAACTAATGAAAAACTGTTTTTT.

CDR3 amino acids: CASSYAGANQETQYF. CDR3 nucleotides: TGTGCCAGCAGTTACGCGGGGGCCAACCAAGAGACCCAGTACTTC. The chain has TRBV6-6 and TRBJ2-5, with D possibly matching TRBD2 (7 bases). V gave up 2 bases and J gave up 0 bases, with 10 bases separating them. The CDR3 covers 15 residues. Germline V gene sequence: CDR1 MNHNY, CDR2 SVGAGI (reference sequence).

The V call is TRBV28, the J call TRBJ2-5; the match to TRBD2 covers 9 bases. V lost 3 bases, J lost 6 bases, and 8 bases stayed unmatched. CDR3 size: 15 residues. In germline, CDR1 is MDHEN, CDR2 SYDVKM. In DNA form, the CDR3 reads TGTGCCAGCAGTTTCTTAGCGGGAGAGATAAAGACCCAGTACTTC. It translates to CASSFLAGEIKTQYF.

V and J are TRBV3-1 and TRBJ2-5, with 8 bases aligning to TRBD1. The CDR3 runs to 16 residues. The germline gives CDR1 LGHDT, CDR2 YNNKEL (reference sequence). Unmatched junction bases numbered 5, after V lost 1 base and J lost 1 base. CDR3: CASSQGPGGTQETQYF. The CDR3 coding sequence is TGTGCCAGCAGCCAAGGCCCAGGGGGCACCCAAGAGACCCAGTACTTC.

This clonotype has only a few counts. The chain links TRBV10-3 to TRBJ2-1, with TRBD2 identical over 9 bases. V was pared by 2 bases and J by 4 bases, with 15 bases of the junction left unmatched. Germline V gene data show CDR1 as ENHRY and CDR2 as SYGVKD. The CDR3 length is 19 residues. The CDR3 coding sequence is TGTGCCATCAGTGAGATAAGGGGGCGGGAGGGAAGTTTTTACAATGAGCAGTTCTTC. Protein: CAISEIRGREGSFYNEQFF.

The J gene is TRBJ2-7, the V gene TRBV10-3, with D possibly being TRBD2 (6 bases). The CDR3 totals 12 residues. Germline V gene lookup returns CDR1 ENHRY and CDR2 SYGVKD. Trimming stripped 7 bases from V and 6 bases from J, with 13 bases between. CDR3 bases: TGTGCCATCACCTCCCCTAGCGCCGAGCAGTACTTC. Its translation is CAITSPSAEQYF.